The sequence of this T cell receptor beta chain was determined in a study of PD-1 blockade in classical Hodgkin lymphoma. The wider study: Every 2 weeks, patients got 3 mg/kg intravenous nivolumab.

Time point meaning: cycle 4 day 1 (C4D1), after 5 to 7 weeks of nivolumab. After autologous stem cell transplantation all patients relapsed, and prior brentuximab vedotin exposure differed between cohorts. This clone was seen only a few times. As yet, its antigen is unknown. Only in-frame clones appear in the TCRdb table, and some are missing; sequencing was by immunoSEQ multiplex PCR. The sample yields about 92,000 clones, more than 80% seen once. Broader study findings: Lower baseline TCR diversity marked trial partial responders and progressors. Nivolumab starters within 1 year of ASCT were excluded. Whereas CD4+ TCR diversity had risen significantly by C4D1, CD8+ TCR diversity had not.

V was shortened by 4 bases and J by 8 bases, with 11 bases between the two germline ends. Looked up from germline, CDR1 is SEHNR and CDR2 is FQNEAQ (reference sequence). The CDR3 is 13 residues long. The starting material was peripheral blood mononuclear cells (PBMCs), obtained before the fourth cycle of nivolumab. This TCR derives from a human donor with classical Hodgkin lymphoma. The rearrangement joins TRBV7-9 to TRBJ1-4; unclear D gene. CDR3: CASSSAGYEKLFF. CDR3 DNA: TGTGCCAGCAGCTCGGCAGGCTACGAAAAACTGTTTTTT.